The clone carrying this T cell receptor beta chain was seen only a few times. The data are from a study of blood T cell repertoires in COVID-19. The CDR3 sequence is 15 residues long. V dropped 5 bases and J dropped 7; count of bases not matched to a gene: 6. The germline gives CDR1 LNHDA, CDR2 SQIVND (reference sequence). Original handling: By means of reference gene primer amplification, nucleated cell counts were estimated. The repertoire was sequenced with immunoSEQ multiplex PCR; TCRdb's copy has only in-frame clones and lacks some. The V and J calls and clone size are taken from that table; D and trimming were inferred from the DNA. The data show fewer than 110,000 clones, 80% to 85% seen once.

The chain is built from TRBV19 and TRBJ2-1; TRBD2 matches 12 bases. Specimen: peripheral blood. The TCR originated in a man in his 70s with acute or convalescent COVID-19. CDR3 sequence (DNA): TGTGCCAGTAGTCCCACTAGCGGGGGGAGGAATGAGCAGTTCTTC. This codes for CASSPTSGGRNEQFF. The whole variable domain, filled in from reference TRBV19 and TRBJ2-1, reads DGGITQSPKYLFRKEGQNVTLSCEQNLNHDAMYWYRQDPGQGLRLIYYSQIVNDFQKGDIAEGYSVSREKKESFPLTVTSAQKNPTAFYLCASSPTSGGRNEQFFGPGTRLTVL.